The rows below give T cell receptor beta chains drawn from one sample of a study of blood T cell repertoires in COVID-19. Sequencing used immunoSEQ multiplex PCR; TCRdb keeps in-frame clones, though not all of them. The table includes about 170,000 clones, 87% detected once. The sample consisted of PBMCs or T cells enriched from blood (not recorded which). All receptors derive from a woman aged 45 to 65 who had recovered from COVID-19. The CDR3 runs from the conserved cysteine through the conserved F or W. Each record gives: V gene, CDR3 protein.

v_call: TRBV19
cdr3_aa: CASSMRGTSYEQYF

v_call: TRBV7-2
cdr3_aa: CASRLGPRGRFGNEQFF

v_call: TRBV7-9
cdr3_aa: CASSLSGTDYEQYF

v_call: TRBV25-1
cdr3_aa: CASSEFVPGPSEQYF

v_call: TRBV10-2
cdr3_aa: CASMLAGGGELFF

v_call: TRBV28
cdr3_aa: CASSLGGTGANVLTF

v_call: TRBV24-1
cdr3_aa: CAIGKDNSYNEQFF

v_call: TRBV19
cdr3_aa: CASSLLPVDTGELFF

v_call: TRBV18
cdr3_aa: CASSPWASQDGELFF

v_call: TRBV28
cdr3_aa: CASSALQVANEKLFF

v_call: TRBV28
cdr3_aa: CASSFGQGADTQYF

v_call: TRBV2
cdr3_aa: CASSPKAGQGGYGYTF

v_call: TRBV30
cdr3_aa: CAWSWGEGGEQYF

v_call: TRBV21-1
cdr3_aa: CASSKCGGDTEAFF

v_call: TRBV19
cdr3_aa: CASSITGLGTGELFF

v_call: TRBV27
cdr3_aa: CASSSTIQELLSGANVLTF

v_call: TRBV5-1
cdr3_aa: CASSKTGQNTEAFF

v_call: TRBV6-5
cdr3_aa: CASSPRTSASYEQYF

v_call: TRBV28
cdr3_aa: CASSPLLGDQPQHF

v_call: TRBV5-1
cdr3_aa: CASSSRRFTGSAHEQYF

v_call: TRBV18
cdr3_aa: CASSPTETYTEAFF

v_call: TRBV28
cdr3_aa: CASTMAAGAKNIQYF

v_call: TRBV15
cdr3_aa: CATTPREGAMNEQFF

v_call: TRBV5-6
cdr3_aa: CASSQIVGQGDNIGYTF

v_call: TRBV5-1
cdr3_aa: CASSLGTETGELFF

v_call: TRBV5-1
cdr3_aa: CASSLDGQLQETQYF

v_call: TRBV28
cdr3_aa: CASSFPAGPTDTQYF

v_call: TRBV28
cdr3_aa: CASSLSPRDRHYGYTF

v_call: TRBV2
cdr3_aa: CASRIRTSGIYNEQFF

v_call: TRBV5-1
cdr3_aa: CASSVIAGGPNEQFF